A selection of T cell receptor beta chains follows, all from one sample in a study of long-term antiretroviral therapy in people with HIV. The data were produced by immunoSEQ multiplex PCR, yet TCRdb's version contains in-frame clones alone and is incomplete. The data show over 35,000 clones, roughly 93% seen once. The sample consisted of unsorted PBMCs, taken 9.2 years after starting antiretroviral therapy. Receptor source: a man aged 25 to 40 with HIV. CDR3s include the opening cysteine and the closing phenylalanine or tryptophan. A D gene is named only where the DNA matches it firmly. Expanded clones are given a class, and other clones once, few, many or no size at all.

TRBV7-8,TRBD1,NA,16,TRBJ2-3,TGTGCCAGCAGCTTATTAGGGGGGCCAGGGGGCGATACGCAGTATTTT,CASSLLGGPGGDTQYF
TRBV5-8,NA,NA,14,TRBJ1-4,TGTGCCAGCAGCTTGCAGGGGTTCCGGGAAAAACTGTTTTTT,CASSLQGFREKLFF
TRBV28,NA,NA,13,TRBJ1-6,TGTGCCAGCAGCCTACGGGAATATTCACCCCTCCACTTT,CASSLREYSPLHF
TRBV4-1,NA,NA,15,TRBJ2-7,TGCGCCAGCAGCCAAGATAGGGGGGGGACCTACGAGCAGTACTTC,CASSQDRGGTYEQYF
TRBV7-9,NA,NA,12,TRBJ1-1,TGTGCCAGCAGCCGAGTCATCACTGAAGCTTTCTTT,CASSRVITEAFF
TRBV27,TRBD2,NA,15,TRBJ2-3,TGTGCCAGCAGGTCGGGACTAGCGGGCACAGATACGCAGTATTTT,CASRSGLAGTDTQYF
TRBV12-5,NA,NA,18,TRBJ1-3,TGTGCTAGTGGTTTGCCACGGGGAGAGGACACAGAGGGAAACACCATATATTTT,CASGLPRGEDTEGNTIYF
TRBV6-1,TRBD1,NA,14,TRBJ2-2,TGTGCCAGCAGTGGCCAACAGGGGAGCGGGGAGCTGTTTTTT,CASSGQQGSGELFF
TRBV5-4,NA,NA,13,TRBJ2-7,TGTGCCAGCAGCCAGCATAATATCTACGAGCAGTACTTC,CASSQHNIYEQYF
TRBV7-6,NA,NA,15,TRBJ2-2,TGTGCCAGCAGCTCGTGGGGGGCAGTCACCGGGGAGCTGTTTTTT,CASSSWGAVTGELFF
TRBV30,TRBD2,NA,12,TRBJ2-7,TGTGCCTGGAGTGTACCGGGGGGGGGCAAGTACTTC,CAWSVPGGGKYF
TRBV7-9,TRBD1,NA,15,TRBJ1-1,TGTGCCAGCAGCTTCGGGACAGGGGGCTTTGCTGAAGCTTTCTTT,CASSFGTGGFAEAFF
TRBV10-1,TRBD2,NA,14,TRBJ2-5,TGCGCCAGCAGTCCGCGTAGCGGGGGTGAGACCCAGTACTTC,CASSPRSGGETQYF
TRBV4-1,TRBD1,NA,17,TRBJ1-3,TGCGCCAGCAGCCGGACCGGACAGGGACTCTCTGGAAACACCATATATTTT,CASSRTGQGLSGNTIYF
TRBV2,NA,NA,16,TRBJ2-7,TGTGCCAGCAGTGGATCCCACAGGGCAGGGGGGCGAGAGCAGTACTTC,CASSGSHRAGGREQYF
TRBV5-1,TRBD1,NA,13,TRBJ1-1,TGCGCCAGCACGACAGGGGTTGGTCCTGAAGCTTTCTTT,CASTTGVGPEAFF
TRBV27,NA,NA,15,TRBJ2-1,TGTGCCACCTCTCCCCGGACTTACTCCTACAATGAGCAGTTCTTC,CATSPRTYSYNEQFF
TRBV6-1,NA,NA,15,TRBJ1-1,TGTGCCAGCAGTGAAGGGGTACCATGGAACACTGAAGCTTTCTTT,CASSEGVPWNTEAFF
TRBV4-1,TRBD1,NA,15,TRBJ2-5,TGCGCCAGCAGTGGGGACAGCCTGTGGGGAGAGACCCAGTACTTC,CASSGDSLWGETQYF
TRBV28,NA,NA,17,TRBJ1-3,TGTGCCAGCAGTCTTCGGATTGGTTGGAACTCTGGAAACACCATATATTTT,CASSLRIGWNSGNTIYF
TRBV7-8,NA,NA,14,TRBJ1-1,TGTGCCAGCAGCTTAGTGACGGGCGGGACTGAAGCTTTCTTT,CASSLVTGGTEAFF
TRBV9,TRBD2,NA,15,TRBJ2-1,TGTGCCAGCAGCTCCGAGACTAGCCCTAACAATGAGCAGTTCTTC,CASSSETSPNNEQFF
TRBV7-9,NA,once,15,TRBJ1-1,TGTGCCAGCAGCCCCGACAGAAGTTTTAACGCTGAAGCTTTCTTT,CASSPDRSFNAEAFF
TRBV28,NA,NA,13,TRBJ1-2,TGTGCCAGCAGTTTATGGGCGGACTATGGCTACACCTTC,CASSLWADYGYTF
TRBV6-6,NA,NA,16,TRBJ2-6,TGTGCCAGCAGTACCGGGACCAGCTCTGGGGCCAACGTCCTGACTTTC,CASSTGTSSGANVLTF
TRBV6-5,NA,NA,14,TRBJ1-6,TGTGCCAGCAGTTACTGGGGGGGCAATTCACCCCTCCACTTT,CASSYWGGNSPLHF
TRBV30,NA,NA,13,TRBJ1-5,TGTGCCTGGAGCGGGGGGGACTTACAGCCCCAGCATTTT,CAWSGGDLQPQHF